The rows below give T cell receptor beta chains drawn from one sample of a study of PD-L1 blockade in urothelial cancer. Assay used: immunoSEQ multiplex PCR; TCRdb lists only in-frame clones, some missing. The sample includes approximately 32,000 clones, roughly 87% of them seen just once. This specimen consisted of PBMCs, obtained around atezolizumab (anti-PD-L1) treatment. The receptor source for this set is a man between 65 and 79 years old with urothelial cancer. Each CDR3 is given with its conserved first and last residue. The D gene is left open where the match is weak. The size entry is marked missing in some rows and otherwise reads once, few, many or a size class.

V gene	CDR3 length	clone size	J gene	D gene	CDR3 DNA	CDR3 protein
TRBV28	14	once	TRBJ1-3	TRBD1	TGTGCCGGGCGACAGGGGGCTGGGGGAAACACCATATATTTT	CAGRQGAGGNTIYF
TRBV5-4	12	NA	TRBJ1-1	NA	TGTGCCAGCAGCCCCTTCGGCACTGAAGCTTTCTTT	CASSPFGTEAFF
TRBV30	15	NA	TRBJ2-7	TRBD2	TGTGCCTGCTCCGCGGGGGGGGGCACTGGGGACGAGCAGTACTTC	CACSAGGGTGDEQYF
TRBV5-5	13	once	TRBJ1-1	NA	TGTGCCAGCAGCTTGGGAGGTGGTACTGAAGCTTTCTTT	CASSLGGGTEAFF
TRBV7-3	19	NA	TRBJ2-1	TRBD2	TGTGCCAGCAGAACCCTTGAAACTAGCGGGCGCCGGTCCTACAATGAGCAGTTCTTC	CASRTLETSGRRSYNEQFF
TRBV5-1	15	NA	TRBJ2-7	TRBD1	TGCGCCAGCAGCTTGGGACAGGGAGACGGCGGCGAGCAGTACTTC	CASSLGQGDGGEQYF
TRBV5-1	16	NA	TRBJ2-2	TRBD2	TGCGCCAGCAGCTTGGAAGGGACTAGCGGCACCGGGGAGCTGTTTTTT	CASSLEGTSGTGELFF
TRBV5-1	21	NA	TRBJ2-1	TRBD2	TGCGCCAGCAGCTCCCCACCTTTCCGGACTGCGGCTAGCGGAACCTACAATGAGCAGTTCTTC	CASSSPPFRTAASGTYNEQFF
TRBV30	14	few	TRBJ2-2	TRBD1	TGTGCCTGGCCTGGGACAGAACTTGGCGGGGAGCTGTTTTTT	CAWPGTELGGELFF
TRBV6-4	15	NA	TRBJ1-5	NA	TGTGCCAGCAGTGGGAAAGCGGGAGGCAATCAGCCCCAGCATTTT	CASSGKAGGNQPQHF
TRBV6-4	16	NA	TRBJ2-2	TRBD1	TGTGCCAGCAGTGACTCAAAACAGGGGGCTTGGGGGGAGCTGTTTTTT	CASSDSKQGAWGELFF
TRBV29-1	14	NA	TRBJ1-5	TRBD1	TGCAGCGTGACTGCGACAGGGGTCAATCAGCCCCAGCATTTT	CSVTATGVNQPQHF
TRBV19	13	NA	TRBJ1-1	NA	TGTGCCAGTAGTATTAGCGCCGCCACTGAAGCTTTCTTT	CASSISAATEAFF
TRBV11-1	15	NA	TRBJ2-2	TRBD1	TGTGCCAGCAGCGGGGGACAGGGGAGTACCGGGGAGCTGTTTTTT	CASSGGQGSTGELFF
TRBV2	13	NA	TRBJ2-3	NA	TGTGCCCGACAGGGACTAGGCTCAGATACGCAGTATTTT	CARQGLGSDTQYF
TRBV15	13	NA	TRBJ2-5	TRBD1	TGTGCCACCGGCCTTTTACAGGGGGAGACCCAGTACTTC	CATGLLQGETQYF
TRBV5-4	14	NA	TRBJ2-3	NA	TGTGCCAGCAGCCCGACGCCCCTGCAGGGTACGCAGTATTTT	CASSPTPLQGTQYF
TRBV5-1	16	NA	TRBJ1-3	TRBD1	TGCGCCAGCAGCTTGGGGGGACAGGGATCTGGAAACACCATATATTTT	CASSLGGQGSGNTIYF
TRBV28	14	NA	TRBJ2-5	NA	TGTGCCAGCAGTTTACCCGGGGATCGGAAGACCCAGTACTTC	CASSLPGDRKTQYF
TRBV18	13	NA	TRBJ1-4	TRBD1	TGTGCCAGCTCACTCGGACAGGGCCAAAAACTGTTTTTT	CASSLGQGQKLFF
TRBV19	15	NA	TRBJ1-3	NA	TGTGCCAGTAGTCCTCTAACGGACAGAAGAAACACCATATATTTT	CASSPLTDRRNTIYF
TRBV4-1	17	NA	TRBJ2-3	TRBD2	TGCGCCAGCAGCCTCCTGGGAGCTAGCGGGAGCATTGGTACGCAGTATTTT	CASSLLGASGSIGTQYF
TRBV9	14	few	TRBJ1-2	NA	TGTGCCAGCAGCGTAGGAACGGAACAGGCAGTCCACACCTTC	CASSVGTEQAVHTF
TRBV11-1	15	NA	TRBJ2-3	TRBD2	TGTGCCAGCAGGCCAACTAGCGGGGGAACAGATACGCAGTATTTT	CASRPTSGGTDTQYF
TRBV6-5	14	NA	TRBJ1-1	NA	TGTGCCAGCAGACTCACCGGTCTTCACACTGAAGCTTTCTTT	CASRLTGLHTEAFF
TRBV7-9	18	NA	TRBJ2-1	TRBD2	TGTGCCAGCAGCTCGGCCGGGACTAGCGGGAGGGAGGGTGATGAGCAGTTCTTC	CASSSAGTSGREGDEQFF
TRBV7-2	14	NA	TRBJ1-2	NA	TGTGCCAGCAGCTTAGCGCAGGGCAAGTATGGCTACACCTTC	CASSLAQGKYGYTF
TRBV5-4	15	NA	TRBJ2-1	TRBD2	TGTGCCAGTGACCCGGGACTAGGACATAACAATGAGCAGTTCTTC	CASDPGLGHNNEQFF
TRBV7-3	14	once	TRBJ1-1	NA	TGTGCCAGCAGCTCACAGGTTATGAACACTGAAGCTTTCTTT	CASSSQVMNTEAFF
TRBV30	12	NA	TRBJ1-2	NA	TGTGCCTGGAGCCCAGGGACGGCGGGGAACACCTTC	CAWSPGTAGNTF
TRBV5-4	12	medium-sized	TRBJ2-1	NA	TGTGCCAGCAGCTTGGCCATGAATGAGCAGTTCTTC	CASSLAMNEQFF
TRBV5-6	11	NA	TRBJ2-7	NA	TGTGCCAGCAGCTTCGCGAGGGAGCAGTACTTC	CASSFAREQYF
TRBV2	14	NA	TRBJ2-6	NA	TGTGCCAGCAGTGGTAGCTCTGGGGCCAACGTCCTGACTTTC	CASSGSSGANVLTF
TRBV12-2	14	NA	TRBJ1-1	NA	TGTGCAAGTCGCTTAGTTCGAGTGAACACTGAAGCTTTCTTT	CASRLVRVNTEAFF
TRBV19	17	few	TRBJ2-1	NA	TGTGCCAGTAGTATCTACGCGACTCTCAGCTCCTACAATGAGCAGTTCTTC	CASSIYATLSSYNEQFF
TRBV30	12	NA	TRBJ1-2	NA	TGTGCCTGGAGGGCGGACAGCTATGGCTACACCTTC	CAWRADSYGYTF
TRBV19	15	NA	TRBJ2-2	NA	TGTGCCAGTAGTATTAGCAAGCAGAACACCGGGGAGCTGTTTTTT	CASSISKQNTGELFF
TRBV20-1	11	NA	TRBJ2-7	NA	TGCAGTGGTTCAGGGGCCGACGAGCAGTACTTC	CSGSGADEQYF
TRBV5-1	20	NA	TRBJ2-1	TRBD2	TGCGCCAGCAGCCCCGGTACCGGGACTAGCGGTTCGGGGTTTGGAAATGAGCAGTTCTTC	CASSPGTGTSGSGFGNEQFF
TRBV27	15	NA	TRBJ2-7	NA	TGTGCCAGCAGTCCTCTCCGGGACAAGACCTACGAGCAGTACTTC	CASSPLRDKTYEQYF
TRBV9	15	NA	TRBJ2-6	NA	TGTGCCAGCAGCCTCACGGGCTCTGGGGCCAACGTCCTGACTTTC	CASSLTGSGANVLTF
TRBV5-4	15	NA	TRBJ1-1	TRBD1	TGTGCCAGCAGGCCCGGGACAGCCGTGAACACTGAAGCTTTCTTT	CASRPGTAVNTEAFF
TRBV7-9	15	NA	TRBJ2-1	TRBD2	TGTGCCAGCAGCTTTCTAGCGGGAGGGTCGAATGAGCAGTTCTTC	CASSFLAGGSNEQFF
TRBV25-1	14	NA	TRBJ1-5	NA	TGTGCCAGTCGGGGGGCAGGTCGTTATCAGCCCCAGCATTTT	CASRGAGRYQPQHF
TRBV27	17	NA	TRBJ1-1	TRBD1	TGTGCCAGCAGCATCCTTTGGACAGGGTCCATGAACACTGAAGCTTTCTTT	CASSILWTGSMNTEAFF
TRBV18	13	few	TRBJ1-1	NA	TGTGCCAGCTCACCAAACTTGAACACTGAAGCTTTCTTT	CASSPNLNTEAFF
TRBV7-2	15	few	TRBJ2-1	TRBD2	TGTGCCAGCAGATTAGGGACTAGCTCTTACAATGAGCAGTTCTTC	CASRLGTSSYNEQFF
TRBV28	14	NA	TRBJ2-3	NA	TGTGCCAGCAGGCCGGGGGATAGTATGAATACGCAGTATTTT	CASRPGDSMNTQYF
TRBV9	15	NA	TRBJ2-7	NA	TGTGCCAGCAGCGTATCCGAACAGGGATCGAGGGAGCAGTACTTC	CASSVSEQGSREQYF
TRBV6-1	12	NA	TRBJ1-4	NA	TGTGCCAGCAGTGATCAGTCTGAAAAACTGTTTTTT	CASSDQSEKLFF
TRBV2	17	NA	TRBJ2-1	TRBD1	TGTGCCAGCAGTGACGGAACAACAGGGGGCGCGGTTGATGAGCAGTTCTTC	CASSDGTTGGAVDEQFF
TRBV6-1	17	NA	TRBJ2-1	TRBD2	TGTGCCAGCAGTGAACGAAGCGGGGGGGCCGCCTACAATGAGCAGTTCTTC	CASSERSGGAAYNEQFF
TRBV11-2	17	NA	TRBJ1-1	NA	TGTGCCAGCAGCTTCGATGTGCTCCGGGATTATGGGGCTGAAGCTTTCTTT	CASSFDVLRDYGAEAFF
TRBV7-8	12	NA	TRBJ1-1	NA	TGTGCCAGCAGTCCAAATCGGGAAGTAGCTTTCTTT	CASSPNREVAFF
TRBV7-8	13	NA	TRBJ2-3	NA	TGTGCCAGCAGCTTAGTCTCCTTGGATACGCAGTATTTT	CASSLVSLDTQYF
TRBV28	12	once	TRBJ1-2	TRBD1	TGTGCCATTGGGACAGCTTACTATGGCTACACCTTC	CAIGTAYYGYTF